This section outlines one TCR beta chain sequence together with its context. The table lists this clone with a count of one. The specificity of this receptor is unknown. Base qualities are not recorded, but no much larger clone differs from it by a single base. TCRbeta CDR3 regions were amplified from genomic DNA using the immunoSEQ Assay, a bias-controlled multiplex PCR. As for the authors' bioinformatics: The number of nucleated cells in each sample was estimated by amplification of reference gene primers within the assay. To quantify the absolute abundance of each unique TCRbeta CDR3 rearrangement, sequence reads were collapsed and filtered. For each sample, productive Simpson clonality was calculated as the square root of Simpson's diversity index over productive rearrangements. TCRdb stores this immuneACCESS table with in-frame sequences only. Part of the clones is absent; in the studies checked, under half of the shortfall reflects unresolved V genes, and no reason is known for the rest. V and J calls and clone size come straight from that table; D and trimming were deduced from the DNA. The sample has about 97,000 clones on record, roughly nine tenths of them singletons. 1.7% of the sample is in the top ten clones.

This entry is derived from a study of blood T cell repertoires in COVID-19 (TCRdb year 2020). Notes on the research overall: The collaborator samples originated in the United States, Italy and Spain and spanned the acute and convalescent phases of COVID-19. The material from the prospective study consisted of cDNA or gDNA derived from T cells, B-cell-depleted T cells, or PBMCs. Subjects who had been exposed to COVID-19, were actively infected with it, or had recovered from it provided the deeply sampled blood TCRbeta repertoires that made up the dataset. A freely available public database, intended as a resource for researchers studying the immune response to SARS-CoV-2, is where the repertoires were released. The samples were drawn from the first 160 participants of the ongoing ImmuneRACE study and from some 1,300 subjects provided by 6 global collaborators. Nearly every sample came with metadata listing a de-identified subject ID, COVID-19 status, age in years and sex. Where available, HLA class I and class II types were taken from metadata supplied by the sample provider and were not determined by assay-based typing. Study-wide findings and limitations: The quantity of clinical and demographic metadata differed by source and by participant and was supplied without curation.

The collaborating institutions used their own protocols to collect whole blood in K2EDTA tubes. Collaborator samples were shipped for TCRbeta analysis as frozen whole blood, isolated PBMCs, or DNA extracted from either sample type. The origin of this receptor is a man in his 60s with acute or convalescent COVID-19. The sequencing sample was made of peripheral blood.

The nucleotide sequence reads as follows: TGTGCCAGCAGCGTCCGGGATAATGAAAAACTGTTTTTT. It codes for CASSVRDNEKLFF. Recombination linked TRBV11-2 to TRBJ1-4, with the D gene not confidently named. The CDR3 contains 13 residues, cysteine and phenylalanine counted. CDR3 DNA is the only sequence kept; it has 39 bases, read in frame from the first base. CDR1 and CDR2, looked up from the germline V gene, are SGHAT and FQNNGV. V drops 5 bases and J drops 4 bases, leaving 8 bases in between. The entire variable domain, with the stretches around the CDR3 drawn from the reference TRBV11-2 and TRBJ1-4 proteins, is EAGVAQSPRYKIIEKRQSVAFWCNPISGHATLYWYQQILGQGPKLLIQFQNNGVVDDSQLPKDRFSAERLKGVDSTLKIQPAKLEDSAVYLCASSVRDNEKLFFGSGTQLSVL.